Below are 14 T cell receptor beta chains sequenced from a single sample in a study of T cell clonality in common variable immunodeficiency. Findings of the study overall: In common variable immunodeficiency, TCR beta chains reportedly carried fewer deletions and N-nucleotide insertions.

Profiled with immunoSEQ multiplex PCR; TCRdb holds only in-frame clones, not every one. The sample has some 25,000 clones, none seen only once. Which antigens these TCRs recognize remains unknown. The sequenced material came from peripheral blood mononuclear cells. These TCRs come from a human donor with common variable immunodeficiency.

This clone was seen many times. The DNA read from the CDR3 is TGTGCCAGCAGTTTAGGGGGGGGCAGATCACCC. Translated: CASSLGGGRSP. The entire CDR3 protein reads CASSLGGGRSPLHF. The chain carries TRBV12-3 or TRBV12-4 and TRBJ1-6; possible D gene TRBD1, 6 bases. The read terminates 3 residues before the CDR3 end, so the remaining end is supplied by the germline J gene. The CDR3 is made up of 14 amino acids. Deletions cut 1 base from V and 10 bases from J, with 11 bases between.

This clone was seen many times. The observed sequence ends 3 residues before the CDR3 terminus, with the missing tail filled in from the germline J gene. The V gene is TRBV5-6, the J gene TRBJ1-4, with TRBD1 matching over 10 bases. The CDR3 is 15 amino acids. Trimming removed 6 bases from V and 8 bases from J; junction bases left unmatched: 10. The germline gives CDR1 SGHDT, CDR2 YYEEEE. CDR3 DNA, as far as it was read: TGTGCCAGCACCCGGTTCGGGACAGGGGCCGAAAAA. This encodes CASTRFGTGAEK. The complete CDR3 protein is CASTRFGTGAEKLFF.

There are many counts of this clone. The missing CDR3 end, 3 residues past where the read stops, is filled in from the germline J gene. The chain employs TRBV6-2 or TRBV6-3 and TRBJ1-1; D call uncertain. CDR1 is MNHEY, CDR2 SVGEGT, per germline. The CDR3 sequence is 11 residues long. The CDR3 sequence: CASSYGPEAFF. The sequenced part of the CDR3 DNA is TGTGCCAGCAGTTACGGCCCAGAA.

Worth noting for this clone: The CDR3 end falls 3 residues outside the read, so it is completed with the germline J gene. V gene TRBV20-1 combines with J gene TRBJ1-5, with TRBD1 identical over 9 bases. The length of the CDR3 is 18 residues. Germline CDR1 and CDR2: DFQATT and SNEGSKA (reference sequence). Trimming cost V 4 bases and J 2 bases; bases outside gene matches: 15. CDR3 DNA, as far as it was read: TGCAGTGCTACGAGATGGGACAGGGAGACTCTCGGCAATCAGCCC. Residues: CSATRWDRETLGNQP. The full CDR3 reads CSATRWDRETLGNQPQHF.

This clone appeared many times. The read stops 3 residues short of the end of the CDR3; the missing end is completed from the germline J gene. The chain recombines TRBV7-2 with TRBJ1-5; D is ambiguous. Germline values: CDR1 SGHTA, CDR2 FQGNSA. The CDR3 is made up of 14 amino acids. V shed 1 base and J shed 6 bases, with 10 bases lying between them. CDR3 bases read: TGTGCCAGCAGCTTAGTTGCACAGAGTCAGCCC. It translates to CASSLVAQSQP. The whole CDR3 protein is CASSLVAQSQPQHF.

This clone showed up many times. The read falls 3 residues short of the CDR3 end, and the missing part is taken from the germline J gene. The V call is TRBV20-1, the J call TRBJ2-5; TRBD2 matches at 8 bases. The junction had 5 bases not matched to a gene; V was cut back by 5 bases and J by 0 bases. CDR1 is DFQATT, CDR2 SNEGSKA, per germline (reference sequence). The CDR3 sequence is 14 residues long. The CDR3 loop is CSALGGGNQETQYF. The covered CDR3 bases are TGCAGTGCTCTCGGGGGGGGGAACCAAGAGACC.

This clone was seen only a few times. The sequence runs out 3 residues before the end of the CDR3; the remainder is reconstructed from the germline J gene. V is TRBV16 and J is TRBJ1-2; 8 bases are shared with TRBD1. The germline V gene has CDR1 KGHSY and CDR2 FQNENV. The CDR3 totals 13 residues. CDR3 DNA (partial): TGTGCCAGCAGCCAAACACAGGGGGGGGGC. Its protein product is CASSQTQGGG. The complete CDR3 sequence is CASSQTQGGGYTF.

Points on this clone: From the germline J gene comes the end of the CDR3, since the read stops 3 residues before it. The chain recombines TRBV11-2 with TRBJ1-6; D uncertain. The CDR3 totals 13 residues. Looked up from germline, CDR1 is SGHAT and CDR2 is FQNNGV. Trimming took off 5 bases at V and 9 bases at J, with 11 bases between the two ends. Incomplete CDR3 DNA: TGTGCCAGCAGCCAGGTCGATGGTTCACCC. It codes for CASSQVDGSP. The whole CDR3 region reads CASSQVDGSPLHF.

This clone was seen a handful of times. The DNA ends 3 residues before the CDR3 does, and the rest of the CDR3 is filled in from the germline J gene. V gene TRBV2 combines with J gene TRBJ2-2; possibly TRBD2 for D (7 bases). The ends were cut back, 5 bases at V and 7 bases at J, with 17 bases in the middle. The CDR3 is 15 residues long. From germline, CDR1 is SNHLY and CDR2 FYNNEI. The sequenced CDR3 bases are TGTGCCAGCAGTCCCGCGGGGGCTCCCGGCGGGGAG. Translating gives CASSPAGAPGGE. The CDR3 reads in full as CASSPAGAPGGELFF.

Ten or more counts support this clone. Coverage ceases 3 residues before the CDR3 finishes, and the germline J gene fills in the end. The rearrangement joins TRBV5-6 to TRBJ2-5; tentative D call: TRBD2 (5 bases). CDR1 SGHDT and CDR2 YYEEEE come from the germline V gene. Trimming took 3 bases from V and 5 from J, leaving 11 bases between them. CDR3 size: 13 residues. CDR3 bases read: TGTGCCAGCAGCTCCTGGACGGGGGAGACC. Translation: CASSSWTGET. Given in full, the CDR3 is CASSSWTGETQYF.

This clone was counted ten times or more. CDR3: CASSPAGGGQPQHF. The sequenced CDR3 bases are TGTGCCAGTAGTCCCGCAGGGGGAGGACAGCCC. This chain connects TRBV19 to TRBJ1-5; 7 bases are a match to TRBD1. The read comes to an end 3 residues before the CDR3 does, leaving the germline J gene to fill in the end. CDR1 is LNHDA, CDR2 SQIVND, per germline (reference sequence). The V segment lost 5 bases and the J segment 7 bases; nucleotides outside the gene matches: 8. This CDR3 spans 14 amino acids.

On this clone: The read falls 3 residues short of the CDR3 end, and the missing part is taken from the germline J gene. The chain employs TRBV5-1 and TRBJ1-2; D is perhaps TRBD1 (6 bases). V shed 5 bases and J shed 2 bases, with 10 bases lying between them. Germline V gene lookup returns CDR1 SGHRS and CDR2 YFSETQ. CDR3 length: 13 amino acids. Incomplete CDR3 DNA: TGCGCCAGCAGTACCGGGACAAACTATGGC. This codes for CASSTGTNYG. The CDR3, in full, reads CASSTGTNYGYTF.

This clone appeared many times. The DNA ends 3 residues before the CDR3 does, and the rest of the CDR3 is filled in from the germline J gene. The gene calls are TRBV9 and TRBJ1-3; tentative D call: TRBD1 (5 bases). Germline CDR1 and CDR2: SGDLS and YYNGEE. The CDR3 runs to 14 residues. The V gene lost 4 bases and the J gene lost 4 bases, with 12 bases spanning the gap. The CDR3 sequence: CASSPWQGGNTIYF. The part of the CDR3 DNA that was read is TGTGCCAGCAGCCCCTGGCAGGGAGGAAACACC.

This clone was observed many times. The CDR3 end lies 3 residues beyond the end of the read and is filled in from the germline J gene. The chain couples TRBV29-1 to TRBJ2-7, with TRBD1 identical over 11 bases. V was pared by 0 bases and J by 3 bases, with 7 bases of the junction left unmatched. CDR1 and CDR2 (germline): SQVTM, ANQGSEA. The CDR3 has 16 amino acids. CDR3 sequence: CSVEDVGTGGGYEQYF. The covered CDR3 bases are TGCAGCGTTGAAGATGTAGGGACAGGGGGAGGCTACGAG.